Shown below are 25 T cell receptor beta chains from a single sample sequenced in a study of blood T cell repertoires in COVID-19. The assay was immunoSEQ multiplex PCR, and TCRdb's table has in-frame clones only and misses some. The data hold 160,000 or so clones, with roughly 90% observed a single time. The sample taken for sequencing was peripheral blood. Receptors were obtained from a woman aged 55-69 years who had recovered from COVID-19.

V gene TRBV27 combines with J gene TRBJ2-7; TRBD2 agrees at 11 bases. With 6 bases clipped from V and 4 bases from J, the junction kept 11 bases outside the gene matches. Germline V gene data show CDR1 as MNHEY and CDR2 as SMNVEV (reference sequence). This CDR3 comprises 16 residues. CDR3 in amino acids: CASSRQIAGGRYEQYF. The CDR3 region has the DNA TGTGCCAGCAGCCGCCAGATAGCGGGGGGGAGATACGAGCAGTACTTC.

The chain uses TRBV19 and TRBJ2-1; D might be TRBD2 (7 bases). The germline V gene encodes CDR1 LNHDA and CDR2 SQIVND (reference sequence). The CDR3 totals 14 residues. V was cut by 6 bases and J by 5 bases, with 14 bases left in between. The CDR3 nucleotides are TGTGCCAGTAGGAAACAGGGAGGGGACAATGAGCAGTTCTTC. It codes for CASRKQGGDNEQFF.

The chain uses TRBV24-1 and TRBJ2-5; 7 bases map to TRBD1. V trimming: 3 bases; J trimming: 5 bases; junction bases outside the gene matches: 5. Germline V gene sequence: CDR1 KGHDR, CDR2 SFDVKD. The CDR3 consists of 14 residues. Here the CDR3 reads CATSDQKQGETQYF. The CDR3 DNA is TGTGCCACCAGTGATCAGAAACAGGGGGAGACCCAGTACTTC.

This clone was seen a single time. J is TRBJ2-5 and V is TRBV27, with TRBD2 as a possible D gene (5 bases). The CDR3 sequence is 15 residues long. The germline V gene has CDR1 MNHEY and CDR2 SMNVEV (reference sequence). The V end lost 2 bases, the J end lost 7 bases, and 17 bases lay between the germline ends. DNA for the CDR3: TGTGCCAGCAGTTTAACGGACTCTCTCCGCGGGACCCAGTACTTC. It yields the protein CASSLTDSLRGTQYF.

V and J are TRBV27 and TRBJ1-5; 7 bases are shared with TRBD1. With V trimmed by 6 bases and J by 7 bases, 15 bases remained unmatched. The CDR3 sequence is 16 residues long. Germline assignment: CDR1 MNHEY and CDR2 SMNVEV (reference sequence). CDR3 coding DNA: TGTGCCAGCAGGGGAAAGGGGGCAGGTTTTGAGCAGCCCCAGCATTTT. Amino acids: CASRGKGAGFEQPQHF.

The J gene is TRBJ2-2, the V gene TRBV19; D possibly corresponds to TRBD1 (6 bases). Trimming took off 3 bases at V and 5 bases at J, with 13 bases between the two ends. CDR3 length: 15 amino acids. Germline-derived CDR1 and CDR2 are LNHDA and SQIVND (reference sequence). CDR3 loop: CASSMGARLTGELFF. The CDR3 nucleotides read TGTGCCAGTAGTATGGGGGCCCGCTTGACCGGGGAGCTGTTTTTT.

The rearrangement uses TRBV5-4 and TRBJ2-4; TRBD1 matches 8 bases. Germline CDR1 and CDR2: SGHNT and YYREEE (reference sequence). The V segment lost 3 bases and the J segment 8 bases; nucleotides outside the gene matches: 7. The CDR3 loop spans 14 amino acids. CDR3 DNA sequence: TGTGCCAGCAGCTCTACCTTACAGGGGGACATTCAGTACTTC. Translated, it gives CASSSTLQGDIQYF.

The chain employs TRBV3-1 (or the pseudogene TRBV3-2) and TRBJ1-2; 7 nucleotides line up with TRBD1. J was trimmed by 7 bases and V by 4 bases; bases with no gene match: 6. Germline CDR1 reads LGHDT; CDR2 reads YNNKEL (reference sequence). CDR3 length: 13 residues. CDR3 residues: CASSPGGDSGYTF. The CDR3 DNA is TGTGCCAGCAGCCCAGGTGGGGACAGTGGCTACACCTTC.

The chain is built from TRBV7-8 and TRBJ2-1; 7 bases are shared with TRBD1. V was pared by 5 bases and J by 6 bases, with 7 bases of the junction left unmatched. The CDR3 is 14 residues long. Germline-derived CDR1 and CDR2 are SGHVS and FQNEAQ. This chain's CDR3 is CASSLQGFGNEQFF. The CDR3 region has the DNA TGTGCCAGCAGCCTACAGGGGTTTGGCAATGAGCAGTTCTTC.

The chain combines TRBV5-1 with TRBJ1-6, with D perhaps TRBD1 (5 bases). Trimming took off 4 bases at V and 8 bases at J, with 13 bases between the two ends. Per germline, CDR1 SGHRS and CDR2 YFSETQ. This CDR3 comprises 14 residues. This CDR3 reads CASSGGDGDSPLHF. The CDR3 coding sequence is TGCGCCAGCAGCGGGGGGGATGGGGATTCACCCCTCCACTTT.

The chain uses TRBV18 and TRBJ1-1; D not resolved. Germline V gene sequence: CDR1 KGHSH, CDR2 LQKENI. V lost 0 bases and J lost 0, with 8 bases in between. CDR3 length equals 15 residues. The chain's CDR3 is CASSPPNSVNTEAFF. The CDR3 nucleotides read TGTGCCAGCTCACCACCGAACAGTGTGAACACTGAAGCTTTCTTT.

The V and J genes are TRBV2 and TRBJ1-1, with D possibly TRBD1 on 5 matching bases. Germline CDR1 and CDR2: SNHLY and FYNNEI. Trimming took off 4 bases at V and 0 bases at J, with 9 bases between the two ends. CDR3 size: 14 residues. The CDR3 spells CASSVTRVNTEAFF. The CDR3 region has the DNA TGTGCCAGCAGTGTTACCAGGGTGAACACTGAAGCTTTCTTT.

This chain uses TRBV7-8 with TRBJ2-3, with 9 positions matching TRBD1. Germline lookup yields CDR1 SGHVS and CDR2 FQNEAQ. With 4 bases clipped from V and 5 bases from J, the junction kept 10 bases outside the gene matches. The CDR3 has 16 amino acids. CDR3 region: CASSSDRGFTRDTQYF. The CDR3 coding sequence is TGTGCCAGCAGCTCCGACAGGGGGTTCACACGAGATACGCAGTATTTT.

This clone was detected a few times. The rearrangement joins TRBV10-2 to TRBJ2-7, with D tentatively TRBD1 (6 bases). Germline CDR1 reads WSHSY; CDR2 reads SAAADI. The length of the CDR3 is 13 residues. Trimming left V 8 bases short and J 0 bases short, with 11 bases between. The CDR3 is CASCLDSSYEQYF. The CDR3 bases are TGCGCCAGCTGCCTGGACAGCTCCTACGAGCAGTACTTC.

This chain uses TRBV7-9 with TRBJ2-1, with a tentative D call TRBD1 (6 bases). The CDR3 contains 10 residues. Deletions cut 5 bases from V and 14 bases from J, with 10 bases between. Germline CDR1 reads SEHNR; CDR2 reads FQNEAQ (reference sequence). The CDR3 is CASSHRVEFF. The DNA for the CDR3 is TGTGCCAGCAGCCACAGGGTGGAGTTCTTC.

The CDR3 DNA is TGTGCCAGCAGTTTAGACTTGGACACAGATACGCAGTATTTT. Residues: CASSLDLDTDTQYF. The chain couples TRBV28 to TRBJ2-3; D gene unclear. V lost 2 bases and J lost 2, with 8 bases in between. Germline CDR1 reads MDHEN; CDR2 reads SYDVKM. The CDR3 totals 14 residues. Looking up the rest from reference TRBV28 and TRBJ2-3 gives the full variable domain: DVKVTQSSRYLVKRTGEKVFLECVQDMDHENMFWYRQDPGLGLRLIYFSYDVKMKEKGDIPEGYSVSREKKERFSLILESASTNQTSMYLCASSLDLDTDTQYFGPGTRLTVL.

As DNA, the CDR3 is TGTGCCAGCTCACCAGAAAGGTCAGGGGCAGATACGCAGTATTTT. Amino acid sequence: CASSPERSGADTQYF. The chain recombines TRBV18 with TRBJ2-3; a weak D match, TRBD1 (6 bases). The CDR3 totals 15 residues. V lost 2 bases and J lost 4, with 13 bases in between. Germline V gene data show CDR1 as KGHSH and CDR2 as LQKENI. Drawing the rest from reference TRBV18 and TRBJ2-3, the complete variable domain is NAGVMQNPRHLVRRRGQEARLRCSPMKGHSHVYWYRQLPEEGLKFMVYLQKENIIDESGMPKERFSAEFPKEGPSILRIQQVVRGDSAAYFCASSPERSGADTQYFGPGTRLTVL.

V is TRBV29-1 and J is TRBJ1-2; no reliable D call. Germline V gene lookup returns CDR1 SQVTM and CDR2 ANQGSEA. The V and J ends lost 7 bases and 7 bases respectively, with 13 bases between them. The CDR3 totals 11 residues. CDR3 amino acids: CSATSGSGYTF. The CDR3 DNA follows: TGCAGCGCCACCTCGGGGAGTGGCTACACCTTC.

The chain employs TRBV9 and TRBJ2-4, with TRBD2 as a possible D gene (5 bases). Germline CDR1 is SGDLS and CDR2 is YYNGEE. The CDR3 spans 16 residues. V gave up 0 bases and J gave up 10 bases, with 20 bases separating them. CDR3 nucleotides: TGTGCCAGCAGCGTAGCCCCCTTAGGAGGTTTAGGAATTCAGTACTTC. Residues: CASSVAPLGGLGIQYF.

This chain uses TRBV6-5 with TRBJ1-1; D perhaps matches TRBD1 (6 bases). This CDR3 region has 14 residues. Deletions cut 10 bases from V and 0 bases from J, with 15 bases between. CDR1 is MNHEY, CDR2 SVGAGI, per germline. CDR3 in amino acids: CATEGGDMNTEAFF. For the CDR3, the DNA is TGTGCCACCGAGGGGGGGGACATGAACACTGAAGCTTTCTTT.

CDR3 amino acids: CASSLAEGQGVETQYF. The CDR3 bases are TGCGCCAGCAGCTTGGCCGAGGGACAGGGAGTAGAGACCCAGTACTTC. This chain uses TRBV5-1 with TRBJ2-5; 9 bases are a match to TRBD1. The length of the CDR3 is 16 residues. Germline V lookup: CDR1 SGHRS, CDR2 YFSETQ. After removal of 0 bases from V and 4 bases from J, the junction contained 7 bases not matched to a gene.

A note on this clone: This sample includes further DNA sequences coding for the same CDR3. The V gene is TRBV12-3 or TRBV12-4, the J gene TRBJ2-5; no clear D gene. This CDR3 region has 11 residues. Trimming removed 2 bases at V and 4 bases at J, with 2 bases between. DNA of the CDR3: TGTGCCAGCAGTTTACGAGAGACCCAGTACTTC. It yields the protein CASSLRETQYF.

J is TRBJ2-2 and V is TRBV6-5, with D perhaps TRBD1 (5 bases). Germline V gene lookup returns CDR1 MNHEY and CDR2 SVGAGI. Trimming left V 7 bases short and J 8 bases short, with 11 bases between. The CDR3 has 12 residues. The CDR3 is CASMGPSGELFF. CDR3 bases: TGTGCCAGCATGGGGCCATCGGGGGAGCTGTTTTTT.

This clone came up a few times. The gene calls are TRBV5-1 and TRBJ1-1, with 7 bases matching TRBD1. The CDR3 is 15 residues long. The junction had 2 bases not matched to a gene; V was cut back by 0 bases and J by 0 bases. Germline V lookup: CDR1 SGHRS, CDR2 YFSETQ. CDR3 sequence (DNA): TGCGCCAGCAGCTTGGAGACAGGGATGAACACTGAAGCTTTCTTT. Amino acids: CASSLETGMNTEAFF.

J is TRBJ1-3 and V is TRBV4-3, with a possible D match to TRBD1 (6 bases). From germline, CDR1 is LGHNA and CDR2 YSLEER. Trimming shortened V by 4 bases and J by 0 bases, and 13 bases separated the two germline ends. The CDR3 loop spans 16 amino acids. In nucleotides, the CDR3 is TGCGCCAGCAGCCCAACAGGGCCTAACTCTGGAAACACCATATATTTT. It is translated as CASSPTGPNSGNTIYF.